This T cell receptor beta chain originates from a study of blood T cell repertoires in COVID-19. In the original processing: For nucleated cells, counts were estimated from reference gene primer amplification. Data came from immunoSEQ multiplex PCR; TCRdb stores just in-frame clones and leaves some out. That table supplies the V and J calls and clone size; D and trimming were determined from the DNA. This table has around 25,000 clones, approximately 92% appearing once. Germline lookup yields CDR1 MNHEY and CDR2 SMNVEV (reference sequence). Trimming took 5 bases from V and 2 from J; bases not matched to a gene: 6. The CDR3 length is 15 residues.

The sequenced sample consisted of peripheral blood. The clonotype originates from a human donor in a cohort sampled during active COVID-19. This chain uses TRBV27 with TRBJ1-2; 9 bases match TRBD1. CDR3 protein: CASSIRTGVNYGYTF. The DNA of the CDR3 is TGTGCCAGCAGTATCCGGACAGGGGTAAACTATGGCTACACCTTC.